This T cell receptor (beta chain) appears in the sequencing data of a study of spatial heterogeneity in lung cancer. The overall study: Detection consistently yielded more beta chains than alpha chains.

A unique molecular identifier was carried by every single TCR cDNA molecule. TCRdb passed the 5' RACE reads through MiXCR, listing each CDR3 protein once. The sample contains under 30,000 distinct CDR3 sequences, about 5.1% of which appear only once. Study-wide findings and caveats: Relative to follow-up, resection was when ubiquitous expanded tumor TCRs appeared more in blood.

Indicated time point: sample taken at primary tumor resection. Unsorted whole RNA of tumor, nontumor lung or frozen PBMC was sequenced. The approximately 78 donors had untreated early-stage non-small cell lung cancer. This CDR3 is built from 15 residues. Comment on this clonotype: Its antigen is still unknown.

The gene calls are TRBV12-1 and TRBJ2-3; the listed D gene, TRBD2, was not tested against the DNA. TRBV12-1 is tagged as a pseudogene. This TCR derives from a male donor with early-stage non-small cell lung cancer. The sample consisted of PBMCs, taken at surgery. The CDR3: CASSAGGPSTDTQYF. CDR3 sequence (DNA): TGTGCCAGCAGCGCGGGGGGACCTAGCACAGATACGCAGTATTTT.